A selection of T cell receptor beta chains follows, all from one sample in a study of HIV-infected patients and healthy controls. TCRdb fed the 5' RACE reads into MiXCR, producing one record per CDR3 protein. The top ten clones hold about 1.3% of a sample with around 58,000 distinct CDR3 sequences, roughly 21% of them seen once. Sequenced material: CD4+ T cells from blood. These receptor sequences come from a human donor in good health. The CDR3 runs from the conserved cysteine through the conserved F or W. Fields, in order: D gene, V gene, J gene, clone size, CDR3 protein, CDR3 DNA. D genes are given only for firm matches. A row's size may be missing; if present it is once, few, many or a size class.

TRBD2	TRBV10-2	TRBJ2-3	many	CASSDRREGLNTQYF	TGCGCCAGCAGTGATCGGCGGGAGGGCCTAAATACGCAGTATTTT
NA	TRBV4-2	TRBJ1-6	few	CASSHDRDNNSPLHF	TGTGCCAGCAGCCACGACAGAGACAATAATTCACCCCTCCACTTT
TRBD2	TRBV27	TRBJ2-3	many	CASSFYVAGGTDTQYF	TGTGCCAGCAGTTTTTACGTCGCGGGAGGCACAGATACGCAGTATTTT
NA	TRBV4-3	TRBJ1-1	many	CASSQEGGRAGEAFF	TGCGCCAGCAGCCAAGAAGGGGGACGGGCAGGGGAAGCTTTCTTT
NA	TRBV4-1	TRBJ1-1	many	CASSQGLVGKTEAFF	TGCGCCAGCAGCCAAGGTTTGGTGGGGAAAACTGAAGCTTTCTTT
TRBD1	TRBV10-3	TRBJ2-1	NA	CAIRTQDRVNNEQFF	TGTGCCATCAGAACCCAGGACAGGGTAAACAATGAGCAGTTCTTC
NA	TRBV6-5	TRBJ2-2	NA	CASSLFGAGELFF	TGTGCCAGCAGTTTGTTTGGGGCCGGGGAGCTGTTTTTT
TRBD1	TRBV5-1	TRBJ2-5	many	CASSVTGLQETQYF	TGCGCCAGCAGCGTGACAGGGCTACAAGAGACCCAGTACTTC
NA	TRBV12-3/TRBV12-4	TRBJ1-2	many	CASSLGTFGYGYTF	TGTGCCAGCAGTTTAGGGACGTTTGGCTATGGCTACACCTTC
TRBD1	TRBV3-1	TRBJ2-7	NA	CASSLGQGFREQYF	TGTGCCAGCAGCCTAGGACAGGGCTTCCGCGAGCAGTACTTC
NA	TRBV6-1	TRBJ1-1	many	CASSDRRRLTGAFF	TGTGCCAGCAGTGATAGACGGAGACTCACCGGAGCTTTCTTT
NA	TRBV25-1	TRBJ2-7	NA	CASSEVTGNEQYF	TGTGCCAGCAGTGAGGTAACAGGCAACGAGCAGTACTTC
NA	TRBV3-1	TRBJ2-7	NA	CASSQGPTGTRTYEQYF	TGTGCCAGCAGCCAGGGCCCCACAGGGACCCGGACCTACGAGCAGTACTTC
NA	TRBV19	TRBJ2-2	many	CASSIAATPNTGELFF	TGTGCCAGTAGTATAGCGGCGACACCTAACACCGGGGAGCTGTTTTTT
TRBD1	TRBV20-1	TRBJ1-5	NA	CSARDGRGLNQPQHF	TGCAGTGCTAGAGATGGTAGGGGGCTGAATCAGCCCCAGCATTTT
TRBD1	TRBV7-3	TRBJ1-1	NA	CTSSLPRPGQGGTEAFF	TGTACCAGCTCCTTGCCTCGGCCGGGACAGGGTGGCACTGAAGCTTTCTTT
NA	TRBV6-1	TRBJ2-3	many	CASSARQTDTQYF	TGTGCCAGCAGTGCAAGACAGACAGATACGCAGTATTTT
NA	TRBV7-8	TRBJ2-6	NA	CASSLVPHSSGANVLTF	TGTGCCAGCAGCTTGGTTCCACATTCTTCTGGGGCCAACGTCCTGACTTTC
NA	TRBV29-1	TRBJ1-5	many	CSVVTGGNQPQHF	TGCAGCGTTGTGACGGGGGGCAATCAGCCCCAGCATTTT
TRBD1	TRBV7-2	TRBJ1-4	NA	CASSLQWDRWGEKLFF	TGTGCCAGCAGCCTGCAGTGGGACAGATGGGGCGAAAAACTGTTTTTT
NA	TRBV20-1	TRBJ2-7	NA	CSARSAREQYF	TGCAGTGCTAGGTCAGCACGGGAGCAGTACTTC
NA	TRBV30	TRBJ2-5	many	CAWSGKETQYF	TGTGCCTGGAGTGGAAAAGAGACCCAGTACTTC
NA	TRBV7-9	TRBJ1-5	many	CASSPSGGDQPQHF	TGTGCCAGCAGCCCAAGCGGGGGAGATCAGCCCCAGCATTTT
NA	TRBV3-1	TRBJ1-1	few	CASSHRARDTEAFF	TGTGCCAGCAGCCACAGGGCACGGGACACTGAAGCTTTCTTT
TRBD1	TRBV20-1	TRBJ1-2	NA	CSARASDRGHGYTF	TGCAGTGCTAGGGCATCCGACAGGGGTCATGGCTACACCTTC
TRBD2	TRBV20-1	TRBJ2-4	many	CSATSGSIQYF	TGCAGTGCTACTAGCGGATCCATTCAGTACTTC
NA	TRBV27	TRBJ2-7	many	CASSLSLGYEQYF	TGTGCCAGCAGTTTATCATTGGGCTACGAGCAGTACTTC
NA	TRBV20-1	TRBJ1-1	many	CSAFGRLMNTEAFF	TGCAGTGCTTTCGGCAGGCTCATGAACACTGAAGCTTTCTTT
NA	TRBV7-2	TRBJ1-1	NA	CASSSSGANTEAFF	TGTGCCAGCAGCTCCTCAGGGGCAAACACTGAAGCTTTCTTT
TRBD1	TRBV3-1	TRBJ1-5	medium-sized	CASSQDRVQPQHF	TGTGCCAGCAGCCAGGACAGGGTTCAGCCCCAGCATTTT
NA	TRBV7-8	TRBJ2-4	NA	CASSLGSFGGRLAKNIQYF	TGTGCCAGCAGCTTAGGATCATTTGGCGGAAGACTAGCCAAAAACATTCAGTACTTC
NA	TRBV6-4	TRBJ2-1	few	CASSDYERTGVSYNEQFF	TGTGCCAGCAGTGACTACGAGAGAACGGGGGTCTCCTACAATGAGCAGTTCTTC
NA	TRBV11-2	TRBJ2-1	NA	CASSLAHGPVEQFF	TGTGCCAGCAGCTTAGCCCACGGCCCAGTTGAGCAGTTCTTC
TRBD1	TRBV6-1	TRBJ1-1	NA	CASSTRTGDGTEAFF	TGTGCCAGCAGTACTCGAACAGGGGACGGCACTGAAGCTTTCTTT
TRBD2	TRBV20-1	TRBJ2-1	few	CSASSSGRANSYNEQFF	TGCAGTGCTAGTAGCAGCGGGAGGGCTAACTCCTACAATGAGCAGTTCTTC
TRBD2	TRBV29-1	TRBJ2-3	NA	CSVRERETDTQYF	TGCAGCGTTCGAGAGCGGGAGACAGATACGCAGTATTTT
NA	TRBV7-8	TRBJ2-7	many	CASSFFLAPYEQYF	TGTGCCAGCAGCTTTTTTCTAGCCCCGTACGAGCAGTACTTC